The entry that follows covers one T cell receptor beta chain sequence. Its antigen is unidentified. Germline loops: CDR1 SQVTM, CDR2 ANQGSEA. V was clipped by 0 bases and J by 5 bases, with 9 bases between them. The CDR3 loop spans 13 amino acids. This sample stems from a study of response to subunit inactivated influenza vaccine. TCRdb independently ran MiXCR on the RT-PCR reads; one entry per CDR3 protein. The table lists more than 450,000 distinct CDR3 sequences, 12% of them singletons. Study findings and constraints: The authors suggested that every seasonal influenza vaccination recruits few new T cells.

The sequencing used PBMCs from blood, collected on the day of vaccination. The chain recombines TRBV29-1 with TRBJ2-3, with D uncertain. The clonotype originates from a man between 45 and 60 years old who received an inactivated influenza vaccine. For the CDR3, the DNA is TGCAGCGTTGAAGATCGGAACGGAGATACGCAGTATTTT. Translating gives CSVEDRNGDTQYF.